Listed below are T cell receptor beta chains from one sample, sequenced in a study of blood T cell repertoires in COVID-19. Repertoires were generated with immunoSEQ multiplex PCR, while TCRdb's copy carries only in-frame clones and drops some. The profile shows about 270,000 clones, approximately 85% of them singletons. The sample consisted of PBMCs or T cells enriched from blood (not recorded which). The receptors originated from a woman aged 50 to 65 with acute COVID-19. Each CDR3 is given with its conserved first and last residue. Each record gives: J gene, V gene, D gene, clone size, CDR3 DNA, CDR3 protein. A D gene is named only where the DNA matches it firmly. Size values are once, few and many counts, or a class for expanded clones, and some rows have none.

J: TRBJ2-1
V: TRBV7-9
D: TRBD2
size: -
DNA: TGTGCCAGCAGCTCGGGACTAGCGGGGGACAATGAGCAGTTCTTC
CDR3: CASSSGLAGDNEQFF

J: TRBJ2-3
V: TRBV9
D: TRBD2
size: -
DNA: TGTGCCAGCAGCGTAGCCCCCGGGACTAGCGGTGCTAGCACAGATACGCAGTATTTT
CDR3: CASSVAPGTSGASTDTQYF

J: TRBJ2-6
V: TRBV24-1
D: TRBD1
size: -
DNA: TGTGCCACCAGGCCACGGGACAGGGGTAAGACCGCTGGGGCCAACGTCCTGACTTTC
CDR3: CATRPRDRGKTAGANVLTF

J: TRBJ1-2
V: TRBV6-5
D: TRBD1
size: -
DNA: TGTGCCAGCAGTTACTCCAGGGGGCGAAACTATGGCTACACCTTC
CDR3: CASSYSRGRNYGYTF

J: TRBJ1-1
V: TRBV30
D: TRBD1
size: once
DNA: TGTGCCTGGAGTCGGCAGGGGGCAGCTTTCTTT
CDR3: CAWSRQGAAFF

J: TRBJ1-2
V: TRBV5-1
D: -
size: -
DNA: TGCGCCAGCAGCTTGAACGACGGGACTAACTATGGCTACACCTTC
CDR3: CASSLNDGTNYGYTF

J: TRBJ1-2
V: TRBV6-2/TRBV6-3
D: -
size: -
DNA: TGTGCCAGCAGTTACGGGGGGGCCAGCTATGGCTACACCTTC
CDR3: CASSYGGASYGYTF

J: TRBJ1-1
V: TRBV7-7
D: -
size: once
DNA: TGTGCCAGCAGCCCCGGGGGAGGGGAGAACACTGAAGCTTTCTTT
CDR3: CASSPGGGENTEAFF

J: TRBJ1-4
V: TRBV9
D: -
size: few
DNA: TGTGCCAGCAGCGTATCCGACAACGTTAATGAAAAACTGTTTTTT
CDR3: CASSVSDNVNEKLFF

J: TRBJ2-1
V: TRBV7-6
D: TRBD1
size: -
DNA: TGTGCCAGCAGCTTAGGGGGGACAGGGAGGGACAATGAGCAGTTCTTC
CDR3: CASSLGGTGRDNEQFF

J: TRBJ1-1
V: TRBV7-9
D: -
size: -
DNA: TGTGCCAGCGGAAATGACAAAAACCGTGAAGCTTTCTTT
CDR3: CASGNDKNREAFF

J: TRBJ1-2
V: TRBV25-1
D: -
size: -
DNA: TGTGCCAGCAGTGAAGCTACCTATGGCTACACCTTC
CDR3: CASSEATYGYTF

J: TRBJ2-7
V: TRBV9
D: TRBD2
size: -
DNA: TGTGCCAGCAGCGACCCGGGGGGAAAGGACGAGCAGTACTTC
CDR3: CASSDPGGKDEQYF

J: TRBJ2-1
V: TRBV7-2
D: -
size: -
DNA: TGTGCCAGCAGCTTAGTCACCGGGTCCGAAGGTAGTGAGCAGTTCTTC
CDR3: CASSLVTGSEGSEQFF

J: TRBJ1-5
V: TRBV7-8
D: -
size: few
DNA: TGTGCCAGCAGCTGGGCGCGGGATCAGCCCCAGCATTTT
CDR3: CASSWARDQPQHF

J: TRBJ1-4
V: TRBV2
D: -
size: few
DNA: TGTGCCAGCAGAGACCCAGGCGGGGGCCAAGGGGAAAAACTGTTTTTT
CDR3: CASRDPGGGQGEKLFF

J: TRBJ1-6
V: TRBV7-2
D: -
size: few
DNA: TGTGCCAGCAGCTTACGGGGGGACTATAATTCACCCCTCCACTTT
CDR3: CASSLRGDYNSPLHF

J: TRBJ1-5
V: TRBV20-1
D: TRBD1
size: -
DNA: TGCAGTGCCCCGACAGGGGAGGCCCAGCATTTT
CDR3: CSAPTGEAQHF

J: TRBJ2-5
V: TRBV7-9
D: TRBD2
size: -
DNA: TGTGCCAGCAGTCCGGGACTAAGCCAAGAGACCCAGTACTTC
CDR3: CASSPGLSQETQYF

J: TRBJ2-3
V: TRBV5-1
D: TRBD1
size: once
DNA: TGCGCCAGCAGCTCCGGGACAGGGCCAGATACGCAGTATTTT
CDR3: CASSSGTGPDTQYF

J: TRBJ2-3
V: TRBV18
D: TRBD2
size: -
DNA: TGTGCCAGCTCACCACAAGGACTAGCGGGGGGGCGCGGCACAGATACGCAGTATTTT
CDR3: CASSPQGLAGGRGTDTQYF

J: TRBJ1-6
V: TRBV2
D: -
size: -
DNA: TGTGCCAGCAACCCAGGACAGAGCTATTCACCCCTCCACTTT
CDR3: CASNPGQSYSPLHF